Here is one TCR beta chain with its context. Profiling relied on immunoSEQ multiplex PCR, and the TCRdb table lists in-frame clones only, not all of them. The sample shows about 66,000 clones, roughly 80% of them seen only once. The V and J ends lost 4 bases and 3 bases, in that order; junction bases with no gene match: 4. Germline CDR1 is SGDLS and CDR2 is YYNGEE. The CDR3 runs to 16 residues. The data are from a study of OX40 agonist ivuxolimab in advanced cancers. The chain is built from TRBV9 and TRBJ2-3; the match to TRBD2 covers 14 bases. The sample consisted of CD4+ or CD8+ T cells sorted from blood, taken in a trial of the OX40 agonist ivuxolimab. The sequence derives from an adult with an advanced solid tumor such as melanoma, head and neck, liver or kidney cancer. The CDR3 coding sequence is TGTGCCAGCAGCACCGGACTAGCGGGGGGAACAGATACGCAGTATTTT. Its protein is CASSTGLAGGTDTQYF.